The entry below gives a single TCR beta chain sequence along with its context. MiXCR, run by TCRdb on the PCR reads, gives a single entry per CDR3 protein. The sample lists about 21,000 distinct CDR3 sequences; 36% were seen once. The CDR3 has 14 residues. Germline CDR1 is MNHNS and CDR2 is SASEGT. The record originates from a study of tumor-infiltrating lymphocytes in oesophageal squamous cell carcinoma. Sequencing was carried out using esophageal tumor tissue. This sequence originates from a male donor with esophageal squamous cell carcinoma. V is TRBV6-1 and J is TRBJ2-6, with a possible D match to TRBD2 (5 bases). The J call is uncertain, as TRBJ2-7 better fits the DNA end. This chain's CDR3 is CASSEAKGAYEQYF. The CDR3 DNA follows: TGTGCCAGCAGTGAAGCGAAGGGAGCCTACGAGCAGTACTTC.